This TCR beta chain emerged from a study of CXCR3-negative and CXCR3-positive naive CD8 T cells. Study information: Roughly 1.5 +/- 0.3 million TRB reads came from each library, giving 110 million to 150 million in total.

Study-level findings and limits: Within a donor, both naive subsets shared TRBV-TRBJ usage, unlike memory cells. Naive subsets had comparable surface CD5; TCR strength was inferred from TRB CDR3 properties.

Subsets of CD8+ T cells were each sorted in triplicate at a few hundred thousand cells apiece. The CDR3 consists of 12 residues. The germline V gene has CDR1 LNHDA and CDR2 SQIVND (reference sequence). Libraries were UMI-labeled 5' RACE TRB cDNA. TCRdb reprocessed the 5' RACE reads and keeps a single row for each CDR3 protein, giving no DNA. Its listing shows about 56,000 distinct CDR3 sequences. Comments on this clonotype: Antigen specificity is unknown.

This TCR came from a human donor in good health. Some clones in this sample may be carry-over from other donors' samples. J is TRBJ1-2 and V is TRBV19; TCRdb returns TRBD1, unconfirmable since there is no DNA. The sequenced sample consisted of memory CD8+ T cells from blood. This CDR3 is CATKDSFFGYTF.